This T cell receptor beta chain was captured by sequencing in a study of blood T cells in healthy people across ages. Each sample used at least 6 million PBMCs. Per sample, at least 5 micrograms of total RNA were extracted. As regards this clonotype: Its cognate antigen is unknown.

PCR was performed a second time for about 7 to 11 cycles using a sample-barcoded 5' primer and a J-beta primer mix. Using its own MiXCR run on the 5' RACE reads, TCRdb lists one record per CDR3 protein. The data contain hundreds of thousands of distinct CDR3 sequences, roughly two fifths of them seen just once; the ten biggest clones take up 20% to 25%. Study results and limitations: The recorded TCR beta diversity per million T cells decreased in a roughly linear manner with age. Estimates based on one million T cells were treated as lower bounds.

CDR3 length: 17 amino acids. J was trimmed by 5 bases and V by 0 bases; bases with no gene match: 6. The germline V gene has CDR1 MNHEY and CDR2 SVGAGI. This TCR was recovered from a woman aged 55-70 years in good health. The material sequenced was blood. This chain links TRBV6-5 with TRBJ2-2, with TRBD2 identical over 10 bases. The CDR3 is CASSYSTTSGSTGELFF. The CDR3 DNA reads TGTGCCAGCAGTTACTCGACGACTAGCGGGTCTACCGGGGAGCTGTTTTTT.